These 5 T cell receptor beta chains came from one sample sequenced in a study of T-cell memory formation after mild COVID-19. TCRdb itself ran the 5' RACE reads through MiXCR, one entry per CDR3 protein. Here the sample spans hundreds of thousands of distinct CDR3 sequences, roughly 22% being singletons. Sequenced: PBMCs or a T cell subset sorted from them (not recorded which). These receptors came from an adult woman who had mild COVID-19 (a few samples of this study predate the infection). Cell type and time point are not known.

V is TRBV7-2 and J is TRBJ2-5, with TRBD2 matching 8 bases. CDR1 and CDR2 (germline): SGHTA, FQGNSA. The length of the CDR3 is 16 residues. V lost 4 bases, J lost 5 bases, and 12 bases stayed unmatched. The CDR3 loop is CASSSLILPSGETQYF. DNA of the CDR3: TGTGCCAGCAGCTCCCTAATACTACCTAGCGGGGAGACCCAGTACTTC.

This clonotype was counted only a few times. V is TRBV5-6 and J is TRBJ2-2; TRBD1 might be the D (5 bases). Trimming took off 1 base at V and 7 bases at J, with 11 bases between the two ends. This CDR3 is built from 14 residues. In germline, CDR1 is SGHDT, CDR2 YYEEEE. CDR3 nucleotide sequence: TGTGCCAGCAGCTTGAGGGGCACCAGCGGGGAGCTGTTTTTT. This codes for CASSLRGTSGELFF.

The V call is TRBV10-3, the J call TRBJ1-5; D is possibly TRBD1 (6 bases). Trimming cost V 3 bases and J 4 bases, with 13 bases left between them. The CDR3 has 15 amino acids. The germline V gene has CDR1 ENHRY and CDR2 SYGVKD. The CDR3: CAISEAGGGNQPQHF. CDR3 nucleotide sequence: TGTGCCATCAGTGAAGCCGGGGGCGGAAATCAGCCCCAGCATTTT.

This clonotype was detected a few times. CDR3 nucleotide sequence: TGCGCCAGCAGCACAGCCGGGCTGGGAAAACTGTTTTTT. It yields the protein CASSTAGLGKLFF. The chain links TRBV5-1 to TRBJ1-4; D uncertain. The V end was cut by 4 bases, the J end by 10 bases, with 14 bases between. The V gene's germline CDR1 is SGHRS and CDR2 YFSETQ. This CDR3 has 13 residues.

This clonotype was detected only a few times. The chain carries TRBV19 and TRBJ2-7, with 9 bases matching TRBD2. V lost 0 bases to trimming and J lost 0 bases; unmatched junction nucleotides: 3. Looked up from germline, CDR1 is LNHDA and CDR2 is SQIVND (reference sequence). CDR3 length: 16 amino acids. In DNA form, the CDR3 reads TGTGCCAGTAGTATAGATCAGCGGGAGGACTCCTACGAGCAGTACTTC. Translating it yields CASSIDQREDSYEQYF.